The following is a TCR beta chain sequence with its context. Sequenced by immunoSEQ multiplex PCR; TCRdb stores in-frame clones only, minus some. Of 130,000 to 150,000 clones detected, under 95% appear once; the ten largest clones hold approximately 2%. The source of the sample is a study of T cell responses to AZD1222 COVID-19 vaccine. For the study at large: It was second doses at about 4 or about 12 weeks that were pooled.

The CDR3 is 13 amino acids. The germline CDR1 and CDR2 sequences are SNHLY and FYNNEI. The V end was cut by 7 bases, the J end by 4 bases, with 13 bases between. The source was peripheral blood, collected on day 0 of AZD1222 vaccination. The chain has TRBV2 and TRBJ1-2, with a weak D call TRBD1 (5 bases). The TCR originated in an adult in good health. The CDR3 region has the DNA TGTGCCAGCAAATTGGGGACCAGCTATGGCTACACCTTC. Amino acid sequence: CASKLGTSYGYTF.